This record looks at one TCR beta chain sequence and its context. The antigen is not known. These data are taken from a study of HIV-infected patients and healthy controls. Whole blood was used without fractionation, so all unsorted peripheral T cells were included. Study conclusions and caveats: Compared with healthy controls, HIV-infected patients showed less CDR3 sharing between individuals.

CDR1 SGDLS and CDR2 YYNGEE come from the germline V gene. The J segment lost 0 bases and the V segment lost 3 bases, leaving 6 bases of the junction unmatched. The CDR3 covers 15 residues. About 450 ng RNA was reverse transcribed with alpha and beta constant-region primers. Using multiplexing indices, alpha and beta chain libraries were generated apart by chain-specific third strand synthesis. TCRdb re-analysed the 5' RACE reads in MiXCR, keeping a single row per CDR3 protein. The table has under 4,000 distinct CDR3 sequences, less than 25% seen once. This specimen was blood, taken before antiretroviral therapy. This chain uses TRBV9 with TRBJ2-7; TRBD1 matches at 7 bases. This TCR was recovered from an adult with HIV infection. The CDR3 DNA reads TGTGCCAGCAGCGGGGGACAGCTGAGCTCCTACGAGCAGTACTTC. Translated, it gives CASSGGQLSSYEQYF.